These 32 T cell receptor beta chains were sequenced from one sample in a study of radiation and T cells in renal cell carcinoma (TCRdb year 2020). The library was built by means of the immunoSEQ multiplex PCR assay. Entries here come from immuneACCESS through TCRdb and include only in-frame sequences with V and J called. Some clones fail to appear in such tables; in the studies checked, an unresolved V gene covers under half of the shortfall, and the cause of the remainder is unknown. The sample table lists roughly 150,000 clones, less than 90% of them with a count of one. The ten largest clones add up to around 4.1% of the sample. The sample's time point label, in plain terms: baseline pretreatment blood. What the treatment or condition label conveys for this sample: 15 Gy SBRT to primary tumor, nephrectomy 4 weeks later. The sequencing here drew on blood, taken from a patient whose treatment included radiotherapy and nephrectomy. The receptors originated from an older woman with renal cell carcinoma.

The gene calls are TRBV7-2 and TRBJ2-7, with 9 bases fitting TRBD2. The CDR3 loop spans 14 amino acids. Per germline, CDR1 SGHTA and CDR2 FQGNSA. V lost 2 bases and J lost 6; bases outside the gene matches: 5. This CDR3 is CASSLTRGGTEQYF. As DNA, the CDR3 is TGTGCCAGCAGCTTAACGCGGGGGGGTACCGAGCAGTACTTC.

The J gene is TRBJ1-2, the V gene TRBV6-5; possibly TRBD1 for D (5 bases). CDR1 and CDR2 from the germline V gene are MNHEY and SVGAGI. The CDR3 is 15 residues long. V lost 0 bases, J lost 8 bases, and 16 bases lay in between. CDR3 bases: TGTGCCAGCAGTTACTCGAAAGGCTCGACAGACGGCTACACCTTC. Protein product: CASSYSKGSTDGYTF.

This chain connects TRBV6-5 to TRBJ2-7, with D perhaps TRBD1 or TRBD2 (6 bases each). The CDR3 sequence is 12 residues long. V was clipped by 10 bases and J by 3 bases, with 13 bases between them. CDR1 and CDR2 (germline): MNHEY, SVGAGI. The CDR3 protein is CATAGGHYEQYF. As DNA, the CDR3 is TGTGCCACCGCCGGGGGCCACTACGAGCAGTACTTC.

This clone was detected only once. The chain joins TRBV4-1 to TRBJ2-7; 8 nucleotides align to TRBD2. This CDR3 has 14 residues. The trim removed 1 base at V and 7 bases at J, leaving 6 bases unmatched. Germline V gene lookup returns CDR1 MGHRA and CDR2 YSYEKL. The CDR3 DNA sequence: TGCGCCAGCAGCCAAGTCTCAGCGGGGGAGGAGCAGTACTTC. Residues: CASSQVSAGEEQYF.

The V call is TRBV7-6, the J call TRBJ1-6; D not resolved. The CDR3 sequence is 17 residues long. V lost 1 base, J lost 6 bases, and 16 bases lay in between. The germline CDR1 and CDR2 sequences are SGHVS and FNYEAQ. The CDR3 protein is CASSLGRQAGSNSPLHF. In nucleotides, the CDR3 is TGTGCCAGCAGCTTAGGTCGGCAGGCCGGGAGTAATTCACCCCTCCACTTT.

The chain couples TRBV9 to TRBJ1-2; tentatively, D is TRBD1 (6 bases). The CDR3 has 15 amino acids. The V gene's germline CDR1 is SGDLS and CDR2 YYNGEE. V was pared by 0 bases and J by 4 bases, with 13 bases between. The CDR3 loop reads CASSVGSGDTYGYTF. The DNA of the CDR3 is TGTGCCAGCAGCGTAGGGTCAGGGGATACCTATGGCTACACCTTC.

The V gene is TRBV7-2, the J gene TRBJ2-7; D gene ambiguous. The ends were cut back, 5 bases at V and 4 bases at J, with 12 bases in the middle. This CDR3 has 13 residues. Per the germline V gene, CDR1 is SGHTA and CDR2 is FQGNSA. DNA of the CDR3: TGTGCCAGCAGCCCCCCGACCCCGTACGAGCAGTACTTC. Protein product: CASSPPTPYEQYF.

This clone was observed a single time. CDR3 DNA: TGTGCCAGTAGTATAGATCCCTTATCAACGTGGACTGAAGCTTTCTTT. It codes for CASSIDPLSTWTEAFF. This chain connects TRBV19 to TRBJ1-1; no clear D. The CDR3 consists of 16 residues. V was cut by 0 bases and J by 5 bases, with 16 bases left in between. Germline CDR1 reads LNHDA; CDR2 reads SQIVND (reference sequence).

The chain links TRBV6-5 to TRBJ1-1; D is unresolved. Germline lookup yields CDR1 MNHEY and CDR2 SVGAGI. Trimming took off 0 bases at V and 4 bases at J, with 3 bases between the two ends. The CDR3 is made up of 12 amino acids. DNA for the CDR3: TGTGCCAGCAGTTACTCGTTCACTGAAGCTTTCTTT. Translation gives CASSYSFTEAFF.

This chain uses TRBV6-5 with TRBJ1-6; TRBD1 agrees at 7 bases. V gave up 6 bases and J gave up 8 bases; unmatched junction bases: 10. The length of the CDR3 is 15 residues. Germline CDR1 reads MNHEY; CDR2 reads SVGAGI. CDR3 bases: TGTGCCAGCAGGACAGGGTTCCGAAGGGATTCACCCCTCCACTTT. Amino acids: CASRTGFRRDSPLHF.

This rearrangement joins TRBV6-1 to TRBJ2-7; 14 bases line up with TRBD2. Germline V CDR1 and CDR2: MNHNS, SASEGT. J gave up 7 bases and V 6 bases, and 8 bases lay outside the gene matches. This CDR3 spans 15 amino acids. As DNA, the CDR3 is TGTGCCAGCAGGGATGAGACTAGCGGGGGGGCGGAGCAGTACTTC. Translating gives CASRDETSGGAEQYF.

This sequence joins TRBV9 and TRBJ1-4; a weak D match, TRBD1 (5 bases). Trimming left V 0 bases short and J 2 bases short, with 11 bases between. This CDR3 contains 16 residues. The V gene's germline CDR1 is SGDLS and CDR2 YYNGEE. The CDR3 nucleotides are TGTGCCAGCAGCGTAGGTTGGGACTGGACTAATGAAAAACTGTTTTTT. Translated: CASSVGWDWTNEKLFF.

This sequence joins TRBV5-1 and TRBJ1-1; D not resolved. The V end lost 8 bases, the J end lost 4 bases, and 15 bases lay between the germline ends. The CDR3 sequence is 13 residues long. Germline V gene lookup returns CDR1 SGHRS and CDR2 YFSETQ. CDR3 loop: CASFIGPGTEAFF. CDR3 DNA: TGCGCCAGTTTCATCGGTCCCGGCACTGAAGCTTTCTTT.

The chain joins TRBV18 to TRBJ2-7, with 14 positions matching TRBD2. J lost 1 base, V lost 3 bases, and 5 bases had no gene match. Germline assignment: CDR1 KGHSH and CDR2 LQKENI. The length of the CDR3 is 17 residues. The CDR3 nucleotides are TGTGCCAGCTCACCGACTAGCGGGGGGGCGAGGTCCTACGAGCAGTACTTC. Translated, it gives CASSPTSGGARSYEQYF. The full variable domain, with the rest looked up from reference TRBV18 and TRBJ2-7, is NAGVMQNPRHLVRRRGQEARLRCSPMKGHSHVYWYRQLPEEGLKFMVYLQKENIIDESGMPKERFSAEFPKEGPSILRIQQVVRGDSAAYFCASSPTSGGARSYEQYFGPGTRLTVT.

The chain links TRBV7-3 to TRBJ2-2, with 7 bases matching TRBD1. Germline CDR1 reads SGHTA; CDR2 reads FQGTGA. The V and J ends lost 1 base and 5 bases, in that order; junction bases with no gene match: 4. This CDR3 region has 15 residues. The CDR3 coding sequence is TGTGCCAGCAGCTTAAAGGGGGCTTGGACCGGGGAGCTGTTTTTT. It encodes CASSLKGAWTGELFF.

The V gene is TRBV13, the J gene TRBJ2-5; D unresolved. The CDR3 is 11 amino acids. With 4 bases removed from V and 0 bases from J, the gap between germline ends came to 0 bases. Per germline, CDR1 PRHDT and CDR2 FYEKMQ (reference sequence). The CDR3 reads CASSYQETQYF. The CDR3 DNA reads TGTGCCAGCAGCTACCAAGAGACCCAGTACTTC.

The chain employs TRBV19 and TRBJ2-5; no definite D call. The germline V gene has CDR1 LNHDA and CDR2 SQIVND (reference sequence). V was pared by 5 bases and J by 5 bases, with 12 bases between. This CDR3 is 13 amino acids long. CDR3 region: CASSENSAETQYF. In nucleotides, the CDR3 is TGTGCCAGTAGTGAAAACAGCGCGGAGACCCAGTACTTC. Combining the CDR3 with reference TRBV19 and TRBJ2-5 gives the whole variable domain DGGITQSPKYLFRKEGQNVTLSCEQNLNHDAMYWYRQDPGQGLRLIYYSQIVNDFQKGDIAEGYSVSREKKESFPLTVTSAQKNPTAFYLCASSENSAETQYFGPGTRLLVL.

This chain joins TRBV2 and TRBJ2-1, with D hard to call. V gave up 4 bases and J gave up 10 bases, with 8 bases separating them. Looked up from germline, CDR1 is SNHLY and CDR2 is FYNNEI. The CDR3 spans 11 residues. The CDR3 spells CASSGRTEQFF. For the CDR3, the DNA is TGTGCCAGCAGTGGCAGGACCGAGCAGTTCTTC.

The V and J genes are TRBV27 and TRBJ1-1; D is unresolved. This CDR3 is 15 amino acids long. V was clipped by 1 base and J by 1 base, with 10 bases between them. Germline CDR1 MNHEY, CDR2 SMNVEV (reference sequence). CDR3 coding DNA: TGTGCCAGCAGTTTATACGCTGGCGGGAACACTGAAGCTTTCTTT. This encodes CASSLYAGGNTEAFF.

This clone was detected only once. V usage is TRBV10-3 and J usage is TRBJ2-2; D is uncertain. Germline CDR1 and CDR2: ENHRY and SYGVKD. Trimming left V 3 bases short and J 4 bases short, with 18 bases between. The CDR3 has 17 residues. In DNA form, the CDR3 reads TGTGCCATCAGTGACCACAGACCCGGGTCGGGCACCGGGGAGCTGTTTTTT. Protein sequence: CAISDHRPGSGTGELFF.

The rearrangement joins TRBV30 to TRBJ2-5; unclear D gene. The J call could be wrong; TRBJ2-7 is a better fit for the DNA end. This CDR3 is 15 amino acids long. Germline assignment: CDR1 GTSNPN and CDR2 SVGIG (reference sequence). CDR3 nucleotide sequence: TGTGCCTGGAGTGTATCGCGGCAGATCGCCTACGAGCAGTACTTC. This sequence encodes CAWSVSRQIAYEQYF.

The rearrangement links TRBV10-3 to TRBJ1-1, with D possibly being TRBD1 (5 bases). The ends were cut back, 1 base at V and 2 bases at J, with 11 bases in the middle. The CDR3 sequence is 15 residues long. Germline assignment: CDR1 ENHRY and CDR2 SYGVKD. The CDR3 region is CAISEYDRKNTEAFF. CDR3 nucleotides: TGTGCCATCAGTGAGTACGACAGAAAAAACACTGAAGCTTTCTTT.

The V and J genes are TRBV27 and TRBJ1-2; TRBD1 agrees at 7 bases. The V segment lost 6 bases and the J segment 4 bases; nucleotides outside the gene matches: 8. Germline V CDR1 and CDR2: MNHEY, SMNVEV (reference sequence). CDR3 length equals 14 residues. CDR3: CASRPLTGIYGYTF. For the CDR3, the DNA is TGTGCCAGCAGGCCTCTGACAGGGATCTATGGCTACACCTTC.

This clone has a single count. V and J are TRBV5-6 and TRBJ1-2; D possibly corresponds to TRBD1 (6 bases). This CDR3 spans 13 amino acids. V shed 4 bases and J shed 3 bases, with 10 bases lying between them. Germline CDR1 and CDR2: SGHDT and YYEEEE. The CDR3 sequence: CASSPGGHYGYTF. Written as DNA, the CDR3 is TGTGCCAGCAGCCCCGGGGGCCACTATGGCTACACCTTC. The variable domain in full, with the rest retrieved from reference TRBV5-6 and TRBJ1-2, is DAGVTQSPTHLIKTRGQQVTLRCSPKSGHDTVSWYQQALGQGPQFIFQYYEEEERQRGNFPDRFSGHQFPNYSSELNVNALLLGDSALYLCASSPGGHYGYTFGSGTRLTVV.

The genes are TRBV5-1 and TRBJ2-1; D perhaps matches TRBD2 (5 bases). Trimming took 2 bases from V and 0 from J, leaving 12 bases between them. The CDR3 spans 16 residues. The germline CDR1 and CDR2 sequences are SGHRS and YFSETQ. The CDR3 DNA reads TGCGCCAGCAGCTTACGGAGGCGGAGCTCCTACAATGAGCAGTTCTTC. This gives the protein CASSLRRRSSYNEQFF.

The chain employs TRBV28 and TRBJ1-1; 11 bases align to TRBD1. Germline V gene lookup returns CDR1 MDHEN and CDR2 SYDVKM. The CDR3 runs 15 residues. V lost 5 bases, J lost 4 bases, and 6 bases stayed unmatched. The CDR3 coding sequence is TGTGCCAGCAGTCCCACAGGACAGGGGGCCACTGAAGCTTTCTTT. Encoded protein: CASSPTGQGATEAFF.

The CDR3 DNA is TGCGCCAGCAGCTCGGGGGCACTTTGGAACACTGAAGCTTTCTTT. This sequence encodes CASSSGALWNTEAFF. The rearrangement joins TRBV5-1 to TRBJ1-1; a possible D gene is TRBD1 (6 bases). Germline CDR1 reads SGHRS; CDR2 reads YFSETQ. CDR3 length equals 15 residues. V was shortened by 3 bases and J by 1 base, with 13 bases between the two germline ends.

Written as DNA, the CDR3 is TGTGCCAGCGTTGCCACTTTAAGCAATCAGCCCCAGCATTTT. This sequence encodes CASVATLSNQPQHF. The chain employs TRBV28 and TRBJ1-5; the D is unclear. Germline CDR1 reads MDHEN; CDR2 reads SYDVKM. The ends were cut back, 8 bases at V and 1 base at J, with 12 bases in the middle. The CDR3 length is 14 residues.

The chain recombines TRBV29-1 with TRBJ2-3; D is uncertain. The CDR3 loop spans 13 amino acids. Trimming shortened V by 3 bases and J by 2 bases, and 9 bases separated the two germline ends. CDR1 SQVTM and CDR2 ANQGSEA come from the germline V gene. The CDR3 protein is CSVDTDHTDTQYF. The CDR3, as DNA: TGCAGCGTTGACACGGACCACACAGATACGCAGTATTTT.

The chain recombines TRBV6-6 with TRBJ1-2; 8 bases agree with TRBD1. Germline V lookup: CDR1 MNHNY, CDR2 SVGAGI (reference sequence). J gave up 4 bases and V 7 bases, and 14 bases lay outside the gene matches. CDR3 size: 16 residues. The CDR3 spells CASTPADRVSGYGYTF. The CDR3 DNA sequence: TGTGCCAGCACCCCCGCGGACAGGGTGTCAGGCTATGGCTACACCTTC.

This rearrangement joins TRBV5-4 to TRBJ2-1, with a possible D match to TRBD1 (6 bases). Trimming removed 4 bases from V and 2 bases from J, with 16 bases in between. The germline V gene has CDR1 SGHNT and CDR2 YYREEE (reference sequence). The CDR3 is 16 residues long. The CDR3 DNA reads TGTGCCAGCAGCCTAGGACAGAAAAAAACCTACAATGAGCAGTTCTTC. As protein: CASSLGQKKTYNEQFF.

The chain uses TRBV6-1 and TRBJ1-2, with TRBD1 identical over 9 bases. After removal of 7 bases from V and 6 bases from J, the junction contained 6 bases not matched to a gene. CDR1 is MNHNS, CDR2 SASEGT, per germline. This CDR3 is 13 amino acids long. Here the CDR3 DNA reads TGTGCCAGCAAGGACAGGGGATGGGATGGCTACACCTTC. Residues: CASKDRGWDGYTF.